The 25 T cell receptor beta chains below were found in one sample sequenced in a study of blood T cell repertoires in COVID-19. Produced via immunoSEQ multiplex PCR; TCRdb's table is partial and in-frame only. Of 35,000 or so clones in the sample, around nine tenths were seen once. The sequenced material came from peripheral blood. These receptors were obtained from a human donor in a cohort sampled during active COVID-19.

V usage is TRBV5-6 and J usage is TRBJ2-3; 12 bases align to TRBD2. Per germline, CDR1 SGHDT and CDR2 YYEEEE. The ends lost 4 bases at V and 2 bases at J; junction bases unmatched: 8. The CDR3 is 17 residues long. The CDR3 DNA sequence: TGTGCCAGCAGCGCGACTAGCGGGGGCTGGACCACAGATACGCAGTATTTT. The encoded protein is CASSATSGGWTTDTQYF.

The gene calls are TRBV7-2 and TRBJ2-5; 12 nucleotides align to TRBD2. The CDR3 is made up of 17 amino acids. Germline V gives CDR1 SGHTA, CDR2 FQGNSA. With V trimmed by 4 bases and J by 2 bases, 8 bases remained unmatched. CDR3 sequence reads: CASSSKWTSGVQETQYF. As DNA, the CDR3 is TGTGCCAGCAGCTCCAAATGGACTAGCGGGGTGCAAGAGACCCAGTACTTC.

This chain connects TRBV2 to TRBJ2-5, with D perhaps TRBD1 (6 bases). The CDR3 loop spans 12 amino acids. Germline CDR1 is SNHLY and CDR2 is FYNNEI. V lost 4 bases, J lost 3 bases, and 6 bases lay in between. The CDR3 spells CASSAGEETQYF. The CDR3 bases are TGTGCCAGCAGTGCAGGGGAAGAGACCCAGTACTTC.

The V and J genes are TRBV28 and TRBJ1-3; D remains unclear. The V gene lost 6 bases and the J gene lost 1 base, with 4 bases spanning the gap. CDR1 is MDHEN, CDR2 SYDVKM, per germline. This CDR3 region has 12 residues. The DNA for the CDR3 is TGTGCCAGCAGACGGTCTGGAAACACCATATATTTT. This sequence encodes CASRRSGNTIYF.

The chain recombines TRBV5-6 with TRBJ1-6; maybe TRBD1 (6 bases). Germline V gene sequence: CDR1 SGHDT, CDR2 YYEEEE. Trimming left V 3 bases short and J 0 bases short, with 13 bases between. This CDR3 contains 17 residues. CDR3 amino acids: CASSYRVILSYNSPLHF. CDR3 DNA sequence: TGTGCCAGCAGCTACAGGGTTATTCTCTCCTATAATTCACCCCTCCACTTT.

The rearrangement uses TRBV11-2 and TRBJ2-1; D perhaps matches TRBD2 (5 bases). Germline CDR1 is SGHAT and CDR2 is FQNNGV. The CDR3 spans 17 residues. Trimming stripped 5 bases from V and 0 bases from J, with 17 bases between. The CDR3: CASSPRGVRSSYNEQFF. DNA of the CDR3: TGTGCCAGCAGCCCCCGGGGTGTTAGGAGCTCCTACAATGAGCAGTTCTTC.

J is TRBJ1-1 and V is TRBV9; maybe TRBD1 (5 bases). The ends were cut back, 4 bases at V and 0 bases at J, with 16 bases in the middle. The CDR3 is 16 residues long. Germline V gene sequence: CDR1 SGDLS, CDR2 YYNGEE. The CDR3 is CASSPYGGAVNTEAFF. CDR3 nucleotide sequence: TGTGCCAGCAGCCCCTACGGAGGGGCGGTGAACACTGAAGCTTTCTTT.

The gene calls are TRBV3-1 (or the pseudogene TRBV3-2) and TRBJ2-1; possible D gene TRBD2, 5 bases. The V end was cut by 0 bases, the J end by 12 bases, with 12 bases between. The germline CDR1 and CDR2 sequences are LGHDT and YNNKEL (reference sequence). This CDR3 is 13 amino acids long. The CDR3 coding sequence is TGTGCCAGCAGCCAAGATGAAGGCCTAGCGCAGTTCTTC. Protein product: CASSQDEGLAQFF.

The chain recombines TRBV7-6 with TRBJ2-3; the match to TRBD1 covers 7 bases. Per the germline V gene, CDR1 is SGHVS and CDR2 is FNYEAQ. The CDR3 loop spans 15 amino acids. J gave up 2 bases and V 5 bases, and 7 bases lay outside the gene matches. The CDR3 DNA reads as TGTGCCAGCAGCACGAACAGGGGCTACACAGATACGCAGTATTTT. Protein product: CASSTNRGYTDTQYF.

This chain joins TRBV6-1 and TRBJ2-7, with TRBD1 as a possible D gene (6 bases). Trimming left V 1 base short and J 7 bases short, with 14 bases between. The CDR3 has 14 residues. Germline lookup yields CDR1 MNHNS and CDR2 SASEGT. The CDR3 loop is CASSEEVQGREQYF. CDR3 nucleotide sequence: TGTGCCAGCAGTGAAGAAGTACAGGGCAGAGAGCAGTACTTC.

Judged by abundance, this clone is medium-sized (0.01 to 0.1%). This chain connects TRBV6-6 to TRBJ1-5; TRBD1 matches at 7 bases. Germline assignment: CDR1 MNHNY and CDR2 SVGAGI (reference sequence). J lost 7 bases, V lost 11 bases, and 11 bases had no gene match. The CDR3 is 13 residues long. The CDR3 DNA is TGTGCCTGTTCAAGGGGGCTTGGGCAGCCCCAGCATTTT. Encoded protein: CACSRGLGQPQHF.

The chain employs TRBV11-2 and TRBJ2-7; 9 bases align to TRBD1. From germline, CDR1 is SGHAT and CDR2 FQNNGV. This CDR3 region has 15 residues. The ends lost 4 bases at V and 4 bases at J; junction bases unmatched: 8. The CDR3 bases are TGTGCCAGCAGCTCACAAGGGACAGGGAGATACGAGCAGTACTTC. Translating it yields CASSSQGTGRYEQYF.

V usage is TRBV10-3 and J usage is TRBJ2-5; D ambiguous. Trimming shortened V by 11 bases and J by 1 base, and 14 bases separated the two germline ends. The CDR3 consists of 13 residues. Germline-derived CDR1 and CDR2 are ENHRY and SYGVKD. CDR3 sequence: CAHQTNFQETQYF. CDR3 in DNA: TGTGCCCATCAGACAAATTTCCAAGAGACCCAGTACTTC.

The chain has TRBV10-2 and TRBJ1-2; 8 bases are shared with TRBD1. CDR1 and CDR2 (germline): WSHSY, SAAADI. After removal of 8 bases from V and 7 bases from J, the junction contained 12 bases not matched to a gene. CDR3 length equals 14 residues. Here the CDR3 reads CASGTGLEISGYTF. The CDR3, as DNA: TGCGCCAGCGGGACAGGCCTAGAGATTAGTGGCTACACCTTC.

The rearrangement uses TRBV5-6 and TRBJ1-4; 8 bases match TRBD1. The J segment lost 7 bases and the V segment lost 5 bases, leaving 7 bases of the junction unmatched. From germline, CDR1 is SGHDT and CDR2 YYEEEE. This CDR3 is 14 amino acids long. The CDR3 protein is CASSPDRVIEKLFF. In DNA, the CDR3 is TGTGCCAGCAGTCCGGACAGGGTGATTGAAAAACTGTTTTTT. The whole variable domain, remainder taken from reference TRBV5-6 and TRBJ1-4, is DAGVTQSPTHLIKTRGQQVTLRCSPKSGHDTVSWYQQALGQGPQFIFQYYEEEERQRGNFPDRFSGHQFPNYSSELNVNALLLGDSALYLCASSPDRVIEKLFFGSGTQLSVL.

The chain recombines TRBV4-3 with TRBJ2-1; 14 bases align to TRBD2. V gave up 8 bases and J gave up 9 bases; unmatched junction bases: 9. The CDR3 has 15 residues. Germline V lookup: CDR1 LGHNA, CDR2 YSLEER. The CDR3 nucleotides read TGCGCCAGCGGGCCGGGACTAGCGGGAGAGGGTGAGCAGTTCTTC. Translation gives CASGPGLAGEGEQFF.

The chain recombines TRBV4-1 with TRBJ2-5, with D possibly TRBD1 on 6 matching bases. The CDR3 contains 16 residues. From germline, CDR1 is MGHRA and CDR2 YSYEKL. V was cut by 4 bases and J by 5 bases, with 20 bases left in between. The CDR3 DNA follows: TGCGCCAGCAGCCCCGAGGTGGGCAGGGGATGGGAGACCCAGTACTTC. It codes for CASSPEVGRGWETQYF.

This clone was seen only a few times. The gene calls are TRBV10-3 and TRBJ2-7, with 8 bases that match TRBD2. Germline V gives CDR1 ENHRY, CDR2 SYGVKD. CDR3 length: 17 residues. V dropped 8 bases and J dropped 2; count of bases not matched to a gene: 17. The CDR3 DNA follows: TGTGCCATCTCCCTCTTAAGAAGCGGGGGCCTTACCTACGAGCAGTACTTC. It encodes CAISLLRSGGLTYEQYF.

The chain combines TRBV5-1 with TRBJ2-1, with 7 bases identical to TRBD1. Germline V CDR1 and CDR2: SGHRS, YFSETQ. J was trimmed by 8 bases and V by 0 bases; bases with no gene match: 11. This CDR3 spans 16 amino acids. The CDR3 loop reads CASSLGHRDSKYEQFF. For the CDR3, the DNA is TGCGCCAGCAGCTTGGGCCACCGGGACAGCAAATATGAGCAGTTCTTC.

The CDR3 protein is CASSYGQGATDTQYF. The CDR3 DNA follows: TGTGCCAGCAGCTACGGACAGGGGGCAACAGATACGCAGTATTTT. The chain joins TRBV5-8 to TRBJ2-3, with TRBD1 matching 11 bases. The CDR3 covers 15 residues. J was trimmed by 3 bases and V by 3 bases; bases with no gene match: 3. Germline lookup yields CDR1 SGHTS and CDR2 YDEGEE.

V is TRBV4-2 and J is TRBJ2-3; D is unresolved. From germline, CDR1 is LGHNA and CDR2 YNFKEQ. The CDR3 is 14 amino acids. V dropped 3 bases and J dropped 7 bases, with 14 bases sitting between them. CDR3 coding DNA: TGTGCCAGCAGCCAGCAGCCTATGGAGAATACGCAGTATTTT. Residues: CASSQQPMENTQYF.

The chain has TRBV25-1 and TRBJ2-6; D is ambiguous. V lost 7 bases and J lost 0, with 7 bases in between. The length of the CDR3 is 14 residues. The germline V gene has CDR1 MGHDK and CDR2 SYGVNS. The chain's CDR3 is CASKRSSGANVLTF. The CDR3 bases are TGTGCCAGCAAACGGAGCTCTGGGGCCAACGTCCTGACTTTC.

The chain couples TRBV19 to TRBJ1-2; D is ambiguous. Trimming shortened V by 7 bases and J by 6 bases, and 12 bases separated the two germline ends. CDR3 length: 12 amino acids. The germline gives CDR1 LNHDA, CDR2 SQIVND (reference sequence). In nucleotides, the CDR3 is TGTGCCAGTAATAACATGAGGGATGGCTACACCTTC. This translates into CASNNMRDGYTF.

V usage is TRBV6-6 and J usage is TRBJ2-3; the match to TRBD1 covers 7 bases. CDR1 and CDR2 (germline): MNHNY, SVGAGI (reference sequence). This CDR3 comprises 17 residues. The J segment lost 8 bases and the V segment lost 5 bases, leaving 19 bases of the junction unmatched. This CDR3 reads CASSHGIQGIEFGTQYF. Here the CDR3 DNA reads TGTGCCAGCAGTCATGGGATACAGGGGATTGAATTCGGTACGCAGTATTTT.

CDR3 sequence (DNA): TGTGCCAGCAGCTTTGGGACAGGTGCTTACGAGCAGTACTTC. Translation: CASSFGTGAYEQYF. The rearrangement uses TRBV11-1 and TRBJ2-7, with TRBD1 matching 8 bases. The CDR3 has 14 residues. The trim removed 3 bases at V and 4 bases at J, leaving 5 bases unmatched. Germline CDR1 and CDR2: SGHAT and FQDESV (reference sequence).